These T cell receptor beta chains were read from a single sample in a study of T-cell memory formation after mild COVID-19. TCRdb reprocessed the 5' RACE reads via MiXCR and lists one record per CDR3 protein. The profile shows 75,000 to 90,000 distinct CDR3 sequences, approximately 13% of them singletons. What was sequenced was PBMCs or a T cell subset sorted from them (not recorded which). The source of these receptors is an adult woman who had mild COVID-19 (a few samples of this study predate the infection). Cell type and time point are not known. CDR3s include the opening cysteine and the closing phenylalanine or tryptophan. The D gene is left open where the match is weak. A clone size is listed for some rows: how often the clone was seen (once, few, many), or a class if it is expanded.

clone_size: few
v_call: TRBV25-1
d_call: .
j_call: TRBJ2-5
cdr3_nt: TGTGCCAGCAGTAAGTTGACAGGAGGGGACCAAGAGACCCAGTACTTC
cdr3_aa: CASSKLTGGDQETQYF

clone_size: many
v_call: TRBV4-3
d_call: .
j_call: TRBJ1-5
cdr3_nt: TGCGCCAGCAGCCAAGGACGGAATCAGCCCCAGCATTTT
cdr3_aa: CASSQGRNQPQHF

clone_size: few
v_call: TRBV29-1
d_call: .
j_call: TRBJ2-3
cdr3_nt: TGCAGCGTTGACGTGGGAATGCATACGCAGTATTTT
cdr3_aa: CSVDVGMHTQYF

clone_size: .
v_call: TRBV25-1
d_call: .
j_call: TRBJ2-7
cdr3_nt: TGTGCCAGCAGTGGGGGGCTGGGAGGTTCCGAGCAGTACTTC
cdr3_aa: CASSGGLGGSEQYF

clone_size: .
v_call: TRBV5-1
d_call: .
j_call: TRBJ1-1
cdr3_nt: TGCGCCAGCAGCTTGGCCCGGGGGGCGATCACTGAAGCTTTCTTT
cdr3_aa: CASSLARGAITEAFF

clone_size: many
v_call: TRBV4-1
d_call: .
j_call: TRBJ2-3
cdr3_nt: TGCGCCAGCAGCCAGAGAGAGTCCGGGGATAGCACAGATACGCAGTATTTT
cdr3_aa: CASSQRESGDSTDTQYF

clone_size: .
v_call: TRBV27
d_call: .
j_call: TRBJ2-7
cdr3_nt: TGTGCCAGCAGTCCTCAGAGACGTGTCTCCTACGAGCAGTACTTC
cdr3_aa: CASSPQRRVSYEQYF

clone_size: .
v_call: TRBV4-1
d_call: .
j_call: TRBJ1-2
cdr3_nt: TGCGCCAGCAGCCAGATCACAGATTCTAACTATGGCTACACCTTC
cdr3_aa: CASSQITDSNYGYTF

clone_size: .
v_call: TRBV19
d_call: .
j_call: TRBJ2-7
cdr3_nt: TGTGCCAGTAGTTCCTACAGGGTTGAGGAGCAGTACTTC
cdr3_aa: CASSSYRVEEQYF

clone_size: .
v_call: TRBV27
d_call: TRBD1
j_call: TRBJ2-7
cdr3_nt: TGTGCCAGCAGTTTATCGAGGGGACAGGGGGCGATGACGGGGGGATACGAGCAGTACTTC
cdr3_aa: CASSLSRGQGAMTGGYEQYF

clone_size: few
v_call: TRBV5-4
d_call: .
j_call: TRBJ2-1
cdr3_nt: TGTGCCAGCAGCTGGGGACTGGGCAATGAGCAGTTCTTC
cdr3_aa: CASSWGLGNEQFF

clone_size: few
v_call: TRBV12-3/TRBV12-4
d_call: .
j_call: TRBJ2-5
cdr3_nt: TGTGCCAGCAGCGAGGGGGGCTCAGGAGAGACCCAGTACTTC
cdr3_aa: CASSEGGSGETQYF

clone_size: few
v_call: TRBV27
d_call: .
j_call: TRBJ1-5
cdr3_nt: TGTGCCAGCAGTTTGTGGGGCAATCAGCCCCAGCATTTT
cdr3_aa: CASSLWGNQPQHF

clone_size: .
v_call: TRBV3-1
d_call: .
j_call: TRBJ2-1
cdr3_nt: TGTGCCAGCAGCCAAGATCCCGGGGGAGTCGGTAATGAGCAGTTCTTC
cdr3_aa: CASSQDPGGVGNEQFF

clone_size: .
v_call: TRBV20-1
d_call: .
j_call: TRBJ2-4
cdr3_nt: TGCAGTGCTAATGGGGGAATCCTAGCCAAAAACATTCAGTACTTC
cdr3_aa: CSANGGILAKNIQYF

clone_size: .
v_call: TRBV7-7
d_call: TRBD2
j_call: TRBJ2-1
cdr3_nt: TGTGCTAGCAGCTTAGACCCGGGACTAGCGGGATACAATGAGCAGTTCTTC
cdr3_aa: CASSLDPGLAGYNEQFF

clone_size: few
v_call: TRBV9
d_call: .
j_call: TRBJ2-7
cdr3_nt: TGTGCCAGCAGCAACGGGACTGCGTACGAGCAGTACTTC
cdr3_aa: CASSNGTAYEQYF

clone_size: few
v_call: TRBV5-6
d_call: .
j_call: TRBJ1-1
cdr3_nt: TGTGCCAGCAGCTTGGAGAGGGGCCTGAACACTGAAGCTTTCTTT
cdr3_aa: CASSLERGLNTEAFF

clone_size: .
v_call: TRBV23-1
d_call: .
j_call: TRBJ2-7
cdr3_nt: TGCGCCAGCAGTCAATCGGGCGAGCAGTACTTC
cdr3_aa: CASSQSGEQYF

clone_size: .
v_call: TRBV18
d_call: TRBD1
j_call: TRBJ2-5
cdr3_nt: TGTGCCAGCTCACCTATGGACAGGAGTCAAGAGACCCAGTACTTC
cdr3_aa: CASSPMDRSQETQYF

clone_size: .
v_call: TRBV12-5
d_call: .
j_call: TRBJ2-1
cdr3_nt: TGTGCTAGTGGTTTGGGGACAGTCCTGAGCTCCTACAATGAGCAGTTCTTC
cdr3_aa: CASGLGTVLSSYNEQFF

clone_size: .
v_call: TRBV7-9
d_call: .
j_call: TRBJ2-7
cdr3_nt: TGTGCCAGCAGCTTACCGGGTGCAGGCTACGAGCAGTACTTC
cdr3_aa: CASSLPGAGYEQYF

clone_size: .
v_call: TRBV5-1
d_call: TRBD1
j_call: TRBJ2-7
cdr3_nt: TGCGCCAGCAGCTGGGGGGACAGGGATTCATTCTACGAGCAGTACTTC
cdr3_aa: CASSWGDRDSFYEQYF

clone_size: few
v_call: TRBV4-1
d_call: TRBD1
j_call: TRBJ2-7
cdr3_nt: TGCGCCAGCAGCCAAGTTAGGACAGGGTCCTACGAGCAGTACTTC
cdr3_aa: CASSQVRTGSYEQYF

clone_size: few
v_call: TRBV27
d_call: .
j_call: TRBJ2-7
cdr3_nt: TGTGCCAGCAGTTTATTCCTAGGCGCCTACGAGCAGTACTTC
cdr3_aa: CASSLFLGAYEQYF

clone_size: .
v_call: TRBV28
d_call: .
j_call: TRBJ2-6
cdr3_nt: TGTGCCAGCAGTTGGATTGGGGCCAACGTCCTGACTTTC
cdr3_aa: CASSWIGANVLTF

clone_size: .
v_call: TRBV10-3
d_call: TRBD2
j_call: TRBJ2-1
cdr3_nt: TGTGCCATTGCTTCGGGACTAGCGGGAGGTGGCTACAATGAGCAGTTCTTC
cdr3_aa: CAIASGLAGGGYNEQFF

clone_size: .
v_call: TRBV14
d_call: .
j_call: TRBJ2-3
cdr3_nt: TGTGCCAGCAGCCCGGGACATACGACGCAGTATTTT
cdr3_aa: CASSPGHTTQYF

clone_size: few
v_call: TRBV24-1
d_call: TRBD2
j_call: TRBJ2-1
cdr3_nt: TGTGCCACCAGTGATTTGCGCGGGGGGCTCGGGAATGAGCAGTTCTTC
cdr3_aa: CATSDLRGGLGNEQFF

clone_size: .
v_call: TRBV15
d_call: .
j_call: TRBJ1-2
cdr3_nt: TGTGCCACCAGCACTATGGGGGGGGCGAGCTATGGCTACACCTTC
cdr3_aa: CATSTMGGASYGYTF

clone_size: .
v_call: TRBV5-1
d_call: .
j_call: TRBJ2-7
cdr3_nt: TGCGCCAGCAGCTTGGGAAGGGACTCCTACGAGCAGTACTTC
cdr3_aa: CASSLGRDSYEQYF

clone_size: many
v_call: TRBV5-5
d_call: .
j_call: TRBJ2-7
cdr3_nt: TGTGCCAGCAGTGACGGGCGGACGACCTACGAGCAGTACTTC
cdr3_aa: CASSDGRTTYEQYF

clone_size: many
v_call: TRBV3-1
d_call: .
j_call: TRBJ1-6
cdr3_nt: TGTGCCAGCAGCCAAGAGGGTACAGGGTGGAATTCACCCCTCCACTTT
cdr3_aa: CASSQEGTGWNSPLHF

clone_size: few
v_call: TRBV4-3
d_call: .
j_call: TRBJ2-2
cdr3_nt: TGCGCCAGCAGCCACGGGGGAGCGAACACCGGGGAGCTGTTTTTT
cdr3_aa: CASSHGGANTGELFF